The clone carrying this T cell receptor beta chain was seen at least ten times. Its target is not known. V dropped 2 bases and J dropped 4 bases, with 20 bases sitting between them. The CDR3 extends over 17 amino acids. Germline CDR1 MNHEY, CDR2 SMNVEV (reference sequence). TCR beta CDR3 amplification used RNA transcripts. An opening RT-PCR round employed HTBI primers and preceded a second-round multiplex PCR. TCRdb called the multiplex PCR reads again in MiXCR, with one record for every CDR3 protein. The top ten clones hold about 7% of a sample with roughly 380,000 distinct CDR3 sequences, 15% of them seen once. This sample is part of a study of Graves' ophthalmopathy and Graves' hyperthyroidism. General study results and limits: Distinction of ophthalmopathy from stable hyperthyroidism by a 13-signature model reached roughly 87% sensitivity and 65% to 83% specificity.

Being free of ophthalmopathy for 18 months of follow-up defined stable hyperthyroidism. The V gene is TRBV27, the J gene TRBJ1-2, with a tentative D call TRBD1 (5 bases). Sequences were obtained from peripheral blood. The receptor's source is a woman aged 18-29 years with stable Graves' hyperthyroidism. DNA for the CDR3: TGTGCCAGCAGTTTAGAGGGGCCGAGGGCAGTCGCCTATGGCTACACCTTC. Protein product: CASSLEGPRAVAYGYTF.